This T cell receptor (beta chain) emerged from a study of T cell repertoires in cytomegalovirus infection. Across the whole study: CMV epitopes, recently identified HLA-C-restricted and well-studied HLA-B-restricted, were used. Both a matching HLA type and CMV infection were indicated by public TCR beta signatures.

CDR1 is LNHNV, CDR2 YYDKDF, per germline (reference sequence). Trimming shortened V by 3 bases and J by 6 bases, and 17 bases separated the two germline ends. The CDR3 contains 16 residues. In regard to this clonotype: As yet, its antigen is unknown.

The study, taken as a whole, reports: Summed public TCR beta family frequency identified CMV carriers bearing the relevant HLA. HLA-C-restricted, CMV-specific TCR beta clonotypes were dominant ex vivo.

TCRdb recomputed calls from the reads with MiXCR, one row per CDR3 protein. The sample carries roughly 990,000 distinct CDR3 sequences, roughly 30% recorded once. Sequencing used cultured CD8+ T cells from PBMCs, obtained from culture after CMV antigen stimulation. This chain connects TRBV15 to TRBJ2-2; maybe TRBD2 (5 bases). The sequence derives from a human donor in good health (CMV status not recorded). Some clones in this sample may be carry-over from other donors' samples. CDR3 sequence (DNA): TGTGCCACCAGCAGCGGAGGTCAAGGAATTGCCGGGGAGCTGTTTTTT. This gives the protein CATSSGGQGIAGELFF.